The rows below give T cell receptor beta chains drawn from one sample of a study. One entry per CDR3 protein, called by TCRdb with MiXCR from the RT-PCR reads. The table lists more than 550,000 distinct CDR3 sequences, approximately 15% of them singletons. Sequences were obtained from memory CD4+ T cells from blood. The receptors come from a female donor in good health, serving as a healthy control. Both conserved end residues are part of each CDR3. A D gene is named only where the DNA matches it firmly. Clone size, where shown, is once, few, many, or a class for clones that have expanded.

v_gene	j_gene	abundance	d_gene	CDR3nt	CDR3aa
TRBV20-1	TRBJ1-1	few	-	TGCAGTGCTACTAGGGCAGGGTATATGGACACTGAAGCTTTCTTT	CSATRAGYMDTEAFF
TRBV9	TRBJ2-3	few	-	TGTGCCAGCAGCCGGAGGCTAGATGCAGATACGCAGTATTTT	CASSRRLDADTQYF
TRBV3-1	TRBJ2-2	-	-	TGTGCCAGCAGCCAAGAGGGGCGTTACACCGGGGAGCTGTTTTTT	CASSQEGRYTGELFF
TRBV15	TRBJ2-5	few	TRBD1	TGTGCCACCAGCAGAGAGGGGGGACAGGGGGCAGGAGAGACCCAGTACTTC	CATSREGGQGAGETQYF
TRBV27	TRBJ1-5	-	-	TGTGCCAGCAGCCTGATCGATAGCAATCAGCCCCAGCATTTT	CASSLIDSNQPQHF
TRBV18	TRBJ1-5	-	-	TGTGCCAGCTCACCGGAGGGGACTTTGGCCCAGCATTTT	CASSPEGTLAQHF
TRBV5-1	TRBJ2-7	few	-	TGCGCCAGCAGCTGGACGTTTGGCGCCTCCTACGAGCAGTACTTC	CASSWTFGASYEQYF
TRBV7-2	TRBJ2-2	-	TRBD1	TGTGCCACCTCGACAGGGTATAACACCGGGGAGCTGTTTTTT	CATSTGYNTGELFF
TRBV7-2	TRBJ1-1	-	-	TGTGCCAGCAGCTTAGGACTAGGGCAGGGGTGGATACGCACTGAAGCTTTCTTT	CASSLGLGQGWIRTEAFF
TRBV5-1	TRBJ1-3	-	TRBD1	TGCGCCAGCAGCACAGCGGGACAGTCCTCTGGAAACACCATATATTTT	CASSTAGQSSGNTIYF
TRBV6-5	TRBJ2-3	many	-	TGTGCCAGCAGTCCACGCGGGTTGTGGACAGATACGCAGTATTTT	CASSPRGLWTDTQYF
TRBV20-1	TRBJ1-2	many	-	TGCAGTGCCGGACACCCGGACAGCTATGGCTACACCTTC	CSAGHPDSYGYTF
TRBV25-1	TRBJ2-5	few	TRBD1	TGTGCCAGCTCTGGGACAGGGGGATTTCGTTCCCTGGAGACCCAGTACTTC	CASSGTGGFRSLETQYF
TRBV18	TRBJ2-2	many	-	TGCGCCAGCAGCCCCCGGGGCGGAGCGAACACCGGGGAGCTGTTTTTT	CASSPRGGANTGELFF
TRBV27	TRBJ2-5	-	-	TGTGCCAGCAGTCCGCGGTTTCTCCCTATGAACCAAGAGACCCAGTACTTC	CASSPRFLPMNQETQYF
TRBV7-2	TRBJ2-1	-	TRBD2	TGTGCCAGCAGCCCACGGGGGGCGACTAGCGGGACGCCTGAGCAGTTCTTC	CASSPRGATSGTPEQFF
TRBV20-1	TRBJ2-3	-	TRBD2	TGCAGTGCCGAACTAGCGGGAGGTGCAGATACGCAGTATTTT	CSAELAGGADTQYF
TRBV7-9	TRBJ2-7	once	-	TGTGCCAGCAGCATTGAAGGCTTAGGGGATGGACAGAATCTGATGGGCGAGCAGTACTTC	CASSIEGLGDGQNLMGEQYF
TRBV5-1	TRBJ2-2	few	TRBD2	TGCGCCAGCACCTTAAGGGAGGGCAACACCGGGGAGCTGTTTTTT	CASTLREGNTGELFF
TRBV2	TRBJ1-6	-	-	TGTGCCAGCAGTGTGGAGGGCCCGACTAATTCACCCCTCCACTTT	CASSVEGPTNSPLHF
TRBV20-1	TRBJ2-5	-	TRBD2	TGCAGTGCCATAGTCGGGACTAGCGTAAAACAAGAGACCCAGTACTTC	CSAIVGTSVKQETQYF
TRBV20-1	TRBJ2-5	many	-	TGCAGTGCTAGAGATGTCAGTTTGGAGACCCAGTACTTC	CSARDVSLETQYF
TRBV24-1	TRBJ2-1	few	TRBD2	TGTGCCACCAGTGATCCGGGACTAGCGGGATCTAGGTTAAATGAGCAGTTCTTC	CATSDPGLAGSRLNEQFF
TRBV29-1	TRBJ1-2	-	TRBD1	TGCAGCGTTGGGGGGGGACAGGGGCTATATGGCTACACCTTC	CSVGGGQGLYGYTF
TRBV6-5	TRBJ1-1	many	-	TGTGCCAGCAGTTATCAGGGCCCTAATGAAGCTTTCTTT	CASSYQGPNEAFF
TRBV7-4	TRBJ2-7	-	TRBD1	TGTGCCAGCAGCTTCCCGGGACAGGGCTCCTACGAGCAGTACTTC	CASSFPGQGSYEQYF
TRBV20-1	TRBJ2-7	-	-	TGCAGTGTTAACCTTCCCCCAACCGAGCAGTACTTC	CSVNLPPTEQYF
TRBV3-1	TRBJ2-7	many	TRBD2	TGTGCCAGCAGCTCGACTAGCGGGAGCCACGAGCAGTACTTC	CASSSTSGSHEQYF
TRBV7-2	TRBJ2-7	many	TRBD2	TGTGCCAGCAGCTCCGGGGGGAGGTACGAGCAGTACTTC	CASSSGGRYEQYF
TRBV7-2	TRBJ1-5	few	-	TGTGCCAGCAGCTTAGCGGGAATGATTTATCAGCCCCAGCATTTT	CASSLAGMIYQPQHF
TRBV28	TRBJ1-1	-	-	TGTGCCAGCACCTGGGGGGAGAATGAAGCTTTCTTT	CASTWGENEAFF
TRBV4-1	TRBJ1-5	few	-	TGCGCCAGCAGCCAAGTTCCGGACACAACGTATCAGCCCCAGCATTTT	CASSQVPDTTYQPQHF
TRBV20-1	TRBJ2-7	many	TRBD2	TGCAGTGCTAGATGGGGGGGACTAGCGGGAATCTACGAGCAGTACTTC	CSARWGGLAGIYEQYF
TRBV5-1	TRBJ1-2	-	-	TGCGCCAGCAGTAACCCCTCGGACTATGGCTACACCTTC	CASSNPSDYGYTF
TRBV10-3	TRBJ1-5	many	-	TGTGCCATCAGTGAGCAAGGCAATCAGCCCCAGCATTTT	CAISEQGNQPQHF
TRBV10-3	TRBJ2-7	few	-	TGTGCCATCAGTGACAGGCAGGACCCCTACGAGCAGTACTTC	CAISDRQDPYEQYF
TRBV7-2	TRBJ2-3	-	-	TGTGCCAGCAGCGATGAGACTATGAGTGATACGCAGTATTTT	CASSDETMSDTQYF